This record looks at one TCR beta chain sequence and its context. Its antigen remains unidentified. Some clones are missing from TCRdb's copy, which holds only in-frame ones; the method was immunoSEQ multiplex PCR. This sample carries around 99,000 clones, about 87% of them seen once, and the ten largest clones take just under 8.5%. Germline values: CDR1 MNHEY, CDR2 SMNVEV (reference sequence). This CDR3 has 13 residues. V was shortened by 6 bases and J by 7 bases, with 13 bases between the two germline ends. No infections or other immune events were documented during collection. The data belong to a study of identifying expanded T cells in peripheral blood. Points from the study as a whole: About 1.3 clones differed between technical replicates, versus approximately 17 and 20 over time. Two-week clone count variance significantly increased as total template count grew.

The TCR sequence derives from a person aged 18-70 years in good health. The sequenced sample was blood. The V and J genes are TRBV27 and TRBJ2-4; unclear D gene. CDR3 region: CASRLIQGNIQYF. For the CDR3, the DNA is TGTGCCAGCAGGCTAATCCAAGGGAACATTCAGTACTTC.